Listed below are T cell receptor beta chains from one sample, sequenced in a study of blood T cell repertoires in COVID-19. Method: immunoSEQ multiplex PCR; TCRdb's copy keeps in-frame clones and lacks some. The sample holds 350,000 to 500,000 clones, roughly 84% seen once. Source material: PBMCs or T cells enriched from blood (not recorded which). All receptors derive from a woman in her late teens or twenties who had been exposed to COVID-19. The CDR3 runs from the conserved cysteine through the conserved F or W. The order of the fields is V gene, J gene, CDR3 protein.

>TRBV14|TRBJ1-2
CASSQDFGRGLYGYTF
>TRBV19|TRBJ2-3
CASSFRGLDTQYF
>TRBV6-5|TRBJ1-4
CASSGEKLFF
>TRBV18|TRBJ2-3
CASSPQVGHTDTQYF
>TRBV28|TRBJ2-7
CASSTGPAYEQYF
>TRBV10-3|TRBJ1-2
CAALVYGYTF
>TRBV6-5|TRBJ1-2
CASSLSGQSNYGYTF
>TRBV6-2/TRBV6-3|TRBJ1-1
CASSLWGSSQGNTEAFF
>TRBV3-1/TRBV3-2|TRBJ2-1
CASSPDRQGIYNEQFF
>TRBV13|TRBJ1-1
CASSAGQGNTEAFF
>TRBV30|TRBJ2-1
CAWSVKWGGHEQFF
>TRBV16|TRBJ2-2
CASSQQGFAGELFF
>TRBV10-3|TRBJ1-6
CAISEHRNSPLHF
>TRBV9|TRBJ1-2
CASDKGELASYGYTF
>TRBV27|TRBJ2-1
CASSYTDTNEQFF
>TRBV9|TRBJ2-5
CASSVGITGGTQYF
>TRBV7-2|TRBJ1-2
CASSLATRTGGKGYGYTF
>TRBV7-2|TRBJ2-7
CASQAGTSVTYEQYF
>TRBV13|TRBJ1-1
CASITSTGNTEAFF
>TRBV19|TRBJ1-5
CASSMWSPLDQPQHF
>TRBV27|TRBJ2-3
CASREWLAGRRGGDTQYF
>TRBV27|TRBJ1-4
CASKDRVNEKLFF
>TRBV21-1|TRBJ2-5
CASILGQHQETQYF
>TRBV9|TRBJ2-1
CASSVASGYYNEQFF
>TRBV5-1|TRBJ1-5
CASSLGPTGGASKAQHF
>TRBV27|TRBJ2-3
CASSPSDNTDTQYF
>TRBV5-1|TRBJ1-6
CASSLAGRGSPLHF
>TRBV7-9|TRBJ2-1
CASSFSGSSYNEQFF
>TRBV4-1|TRBJ2-7
CASSQVTSALSYEQYF
>TRBV28|TRBJ1-5
CASSRQGRKSQPQHF
>TRBV5-6|TRBJ1-1
CASRPTGSNTEAFF
>TRBV5-8|TRBJ2-3
CASGGQQLNTQYF
>TRBV7-9|TRBJ1-5
CASSLGDRSNQPQHF
>TRBV6-4|TRBJ1-1
CASRPQGGGNTEAFF
>TRBV27|TRBJ2-2
CASSPEVAGVTGELFF
>TRBV5-1|TRBJ2-2
CASGQGDDTGELFF
>TRBV7-9|TRBJ1-2
CASSKWTDRGSGYTF
>TRBV11-2|TRBJ2-7
CASSSPRGAYEQYF
>TRBV25-1|TRBJ1-2
CASSEFPDRIGYGYTF
>TRBV18|TRBJ2-3
CASSSTSGRLRDTQYF
>TRBV28|TRBJ2-1
CASRPPLAGGGEQFF
>TRBV6-5|TRBJ1-2
CASSHAWQGAYGYTF
>TRBV6-5|TRBJ1-1
CASTSPGVNTEAFF
>TRBV6-2/TRBV6-3|TRBJ2-7
CASSSPQRGAYEQYF
>TRBV13|TRBJ1-2
CASSLADYGYTF
>TRBV13|TRBJ2-5
CASSPGTSGVRTQYF
>TRBV28|TRBJ2-7
CASSLGDRVFYEQYF
>TRBV3-1/TRBV3-2|TRBJ2-1
CASSQGLGEGYNEQFF
>TRBV28|TRBJ2-1
CASITGTGLYNEQFF
>TRBV10-3|TRBJ1-3
CAISELPGTGENTIYF
>TRBV6-5|TRBJ1-1
CASSRQNRGTEAFF
>TRBV27|TRBJ2-3
CASSQTDTQYF
>TRBV5-1|TRBJ2-2
CASSFSQTSVELFF
>TRBV28|TRBJ2-5
CATEPDRPRAQYF
>TRBV5-6|TRBJ1-1
CASSLEAGEAFF
>TRBV9|TRBJ2-2
CASSVVPSGGWDTGELFF
>TRBV19|TRBJ2-5
CASAPTGPETQYF
>TRBV18|TRBJ2-7
CASSPGTESYEQYF
>TRBV6-5|TRBJ2-3
CASSYGTSDTDTQYF